The rows below give T cell receptor beta chains drawn from one sample of a study of shared clonotypes between healthy human individuals. Measured with immunoSEQ multiplex PCR; TCRdb has only the in-frame clones, and not every one. The sample shows approximately 590,000 clones, about 95% of them seen only once. The specimen sequenced was naive CD8+ T cells sorted from blood. The receptors were gathered from a woman in her twenties or thirties in good health. Both conserved end residues are part of each CDR3. The order of the fields is CDR3 length, J gene, clone size, D gene, V gene, CDR3 protein, CDR3 DNA. D genes are given only for firm matches. Size values are once, few and many counts, or a class for expanded clones, and some rows have none.

13 TRBJ2-2 . . TRBV4-1 CASSQGTPGELFF TGCGCCAGCAGCCAGGGGACTCCCGGGGAGCTGTTTTTT
14 TRBJ2-7 . TRBD2 TRBV27 CASRLAGGSYEQYF TGTGCCAGCAGACTAGCGGGAGGATCCTACGAGCAGTACTTC
13 TRBJ1-5 . . TRBV27 CASSFQKNQPQHF TGTGCCAGCAGTTTTCAGAAGAATCAGCCCCAGCATTTT
12 TRBJ2-7 once TRBD1 TRBV9 CASSSGGSEQYF TGTGCCAGCAGCTCAGGGGGCTCCGAGCAGTACTTC
13 TRBJ2-2 . . TRBV6-6 CASLQGSTGELFF TGTGCCAGCTTGCAAGGGAGCACCGGGGAGCTGTTTTTT
15 TRBJ2-7 . TRBD1 TRBV7-6 CASSLERQGSPEQYF TGTGCCAGCAGCTTAGAACGACAGGGATCCCCCGAGCAGTACTTC
14 TRBJ2-1 . . TRBV27 CASRGSGTYNEQFF TGTGCCAGCAGGGGGAGCGGTACCTACAATGAGCAGTTCTTC
17 TRBJ2-2 . . TRBV5-6 CASSIKRNRVYTGELFF TGTGCCAGCAGCATAAAACGGAACAGGGTATACACCGGGGAGCTGTTTTTT
15 TRBJ1-5 . TRBD1 TRBV28 CASSPEPGGDQPQHF TGTGCCAGCAGTCCTGAACCAGGGGGCGATCAGCCCCAGCATTTT
13 TRBJ2-5 . . TRBV10-1 CASSESNVETQYF TGCGCCAGCAGTGAGAGTAACGTGGAGACCCAGTACTTC
16 TRBJ2-7 . TRBD2 TRBV7-9 CASNPLGGELVLGQYF TGTGCCAGCAATCCCCTCGGGGGGGAGTTGGTCCTTGGGCAGTACTTC
15 TRBJ2-5 once . TRBV7-9 CASSSPGTPGETQYF TGTGCCAGCAGCTCGCCCGGGACCCCCGGGGAGACCCAGTACTTC
16 TRBJ1-3 . . TRBV4-1 CASSPRTGDSGNTIYF TGCGCCAGCAGCCCCCGGACGGGAGACTCTGGAAACACCATATATTTT
18 TRBJ1-5 . . TRBV19 CASSIPTYQDHSNQPQHF TGTGCCAGTAGTATACCGACATATCAGGACCATAGCAATCAGCCCCAGCATTTT
13 TRBJ1-5 . . TRBV4-1 CASSQEQNQPQHF TGCGCCAGCAGCCAAGAACAGAATCAGCCCCAGCATTTT
16 TRBJ2-1 . TRBD2 TRBV7-3 CASSHLAGGPRDEQFF TGTGCCAGCAGCCATCTAGCGGGAGGGCCGAGGGATGAGCAGTTCTTC
17 TRBJ2-1 . TRBD2 TRBV6-1 CASSVRGLAGLKNEQFF TGTGCCAGCAGTGTAAGAGGACTAGCGGGGCTCAAGAATGAGCAGTTCTTC
14 TRBJ2-7 . . TRBV21-1 CASSKLAGEKEQYF TGTGCCAGCAGCAAACTAGCGGGAGAAAAAGAGCAGTACTTC
14 TRBJ2-7 . TRBD1 TRBV27 CASSFSDRAYEQYF TGTGCCAGCAGTTTTTCGGACAGGGCCTACGAGCAGTACTTC
12 TRBJ2-7 . . TRBV5-8 CASSLGESEQYF TGTGCCAGCAGCTTGGGCGAATCCGAGCAGTACTTC
11 TRBJ1-5 once . TRBV6-4 CASGPGHKPGF TGTGCCAGCGGACCGGGACACAAACCGGGATTT
18 TRBJ1-1 . TRBD1 TRBV5-1 CASSLFLGAGQGNTEAFF TGCGCCAGCAGCTTGTTCCTGGGCGCCGGACAGGGTAACACTGAAGCTTTCTTT
16 TRBJ2-5 . TRBD1 TRBV28 CASSPVRGRFGETQYF TGTGCCAGCAGCCCTGTCAGGGGGCGCTTCGGGGAGACCCAGTACTTC
16 TRBJ2-5 . TRBD2 TRBV27 CASSLTPSGSQETQYF TGTGCCAGCAGTTTAACGCCTAGCGGGTCCCAAGAGACCCAGTACTTC
14 TRBJ2-5 . . TRBV11-2 CASSLGFGGETQYF TGTGCCAGCAGCTTAGGATTTGGGGGAGAGACCCAGTACTTC
17 TRBJ2-3 . TRBD1 TRBV7-9 CASSSELDRVRTDTQYF TGTGCCAGCAGCTCCGAACTGGACAGGGTGAGGACAGATACGCAGTATTTT
16 TRBJ2-1 . TRBD2 TRBV7-2 CASSLARREGYNEQFF TGTGCCAGCAGCTTAGCTAGGCGGGAGGGCTACAATGAGCAGTTCTTC
17 TRBJ2-3 . . TRBV2 CASSTDPNRDFPDTQYF TGTGCCAGCAGCACCGACCCAAACAGGGATTTCCCAGATACGCAGTATTTT